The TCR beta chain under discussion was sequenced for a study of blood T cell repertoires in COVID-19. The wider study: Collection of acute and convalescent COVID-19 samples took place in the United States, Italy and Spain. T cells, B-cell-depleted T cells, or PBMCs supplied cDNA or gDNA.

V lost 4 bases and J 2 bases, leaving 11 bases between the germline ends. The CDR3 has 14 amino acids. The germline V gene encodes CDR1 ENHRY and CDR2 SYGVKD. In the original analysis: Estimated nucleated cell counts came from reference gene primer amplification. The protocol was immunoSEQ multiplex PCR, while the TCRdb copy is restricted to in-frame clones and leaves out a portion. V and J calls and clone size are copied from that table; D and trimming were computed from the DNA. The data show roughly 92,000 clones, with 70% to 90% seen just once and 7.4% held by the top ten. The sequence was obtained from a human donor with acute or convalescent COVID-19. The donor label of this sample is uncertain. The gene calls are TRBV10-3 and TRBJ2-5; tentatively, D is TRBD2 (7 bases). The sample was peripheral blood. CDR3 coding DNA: TGTGCCATCAGTGTGCGGGGGCCGCAAGAGACCCAGTACTTC. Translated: CAISVRGPQETQYF.